This T cell receptor (beta chain) was identified during a study of regulatory T cells in long-lasting Graves disease. About the study: Persistence in Graves' disease denoted antithyroid drug use beyond 5 years alongside positive TSH receptor antibodies. Overall study results and limits: Preferential use of TRBV28, TRBJ1-2 and TRBJ2-5 was seen in persistent disease. In persistent patients, shared public clonotypes (about 2,800) outnumbered those in new patients (almost 1,000).

Both iRepertoire HTBI primers and Arm-PCR of CDR3 regions were used to build the TCR beta libraries. TCRdb itself ran the multiplex PCR reads through MiXCR, one entry per CDR3 protein. Of a few hundred thousand distinct CDR3 sequences in the sample, around 20% are singletons; the top ten hold just over 55%. Germline V gene data show CDR1 as MDHEN and CDR2 as SYDVKM. V dropped 1 base and J dropped 1 base, with 10 bases sitting between them. The CDR3 consists of 15 residues. Noted time point: persistent/refractory GD, antithyroid drugs over 5 years with positive TRAb. Making the TCR library involved RNA that had been extracted from PBMCs. The collection involved drawing approximately 9 milliliters of peripheral blood into EDTA tubes. Details on this clonotype: Its antigen is as yet unknown.

The origin of this receptor is a female donor with Graves disease. Sequenced material: peripheral blood mononuclear cells (PBMCs), taken when the disease was refractory, from a patient treated with antithyroid drugs. This chain uses TRBV28 with TRBJ1-1, with no clear D. Here the CDR3 reads CASSLFSRTNTEAFF. The CDR3 DNA follows: TGTGCCAGCAGTTTATTCTCTCGGACGAACACTGAAGCTTTCTTT.